What follows is one T cell receptor (beta chain) and its context. This entry is derived from a study of response to subunit inactivated influenza vaccine. Losses at the gene ends were 3 bases for V and 4 bases for J; bases not matched to a gene: 8. The CDR3 loop spans 14 amino acids. CDR1 is DFQATT, CDR2 SNEGSKA, per germline (reference sequence). In TCRdb, the RT-PCR reads were re-called with MiXCR into one record per CDR3 protein. The top ten clones hold about 9.3% of a sample with around 320,000 distinct CDR3 sequences, roughly 22% of them seen once. Sequencing was performed on PBMCs from blood, taken less than 22 months after vaccination. The sequence came from a man between 50 and 70 years old who received an inactivated influenza vaccine. The chain combines TRBV20-1 with TRBJ1-2; 7 bases are a match to TRBD1. This CDR3 reads CSASDKRGPYGYTF. The CDR3 DNA reads as TGCAGTGCTAGCGACAAAAGGGGGCCCTATGGCTACACCTTC.